Listed here are 13 T cell receptor beta chains from one sample, sequenced in a study of T-cell memory formation after mild COVID-19. MiXCR, applied by TCRdb to the 5' RACE reads, yields one record per CDR3 protein. Of 100,000 to 150,000 distinct CDR3 sequences listed, approximately 17% were seen once; the top ten hold approximately 4.7%. The sequencing input was PBMCs or a T cell subset sorted from them (not recorded which). Every receptor here comes from a man younger than 35 who had mild COVID-19 (a few samples of this study predate the infection). Cell type and time point are not known.

This clonotype showed up just a few times. The gene calls are TRBV30 and TRBJ2-4; maybe TRBD1 (5 bases). CDR3 length: 13 amino acids. Looked up from germline, CDR1 is GTSNPN and CDR2 is SVGIG (reference sequence). In DNA form, the CDR3 reads TGTGGGGCCAGGTTAGCAGGGCGAAACATTCAGTACTTC. This gives the protein CGARLAGRNIQYF.

In this sample, this clonotype turned up a few times. The chain is built from TRBV6-1 and TRBJ2-7; D might be TRBD1 (6 bases). The V end was cut by 2 bases, the J end by 0 bases, with 8 bases between. The CDR3 totals 14 residues. The germline CDR1 and CDR2 sequences are MNHNS and SASEGT. The CDR3 sequence: CASSEHRASYEQYV. The CDR3 DNA follows: TGTGCCAGCAGTGAACACAGGGCCTCCTACGAGCAGTACGTC.

The chain couples TRBV7-2 to TRBJ1-2, with 8 nucleotides matching TRBD1. Germline V gene data show CDR1 as SGHTA and CDR2 as FQGNSA. The CDR3 has 14 amino acids. V dropped 5 bases and J dropped 4; count of bases not matched to a gene: 6. The CDR3 region has the DNA TGTGCCAGCAGCACCACAGGGGGGCCCTATGGCTACACCTTC. Residues: CASSTTGGPYGYTF.

This clonotype came up a few times. V usage is TRBV20-1 and J usage is TRBJ1-4; no firm D call. CDR3 length equals 13 residues. Per the germline V gene, CDR1 is DFQATT and CDR2 is SNEGSKA (reference sequence). With 2 bases removed from V and 4 bases from J, the gap between germline ends came to 8 bases. This CDR3 reads CSARWQSNEKLFF. CDR3 in DNA: TGCAGTGCTAGATGGCAGAGTAATGAAAAACTGTTTTTT.

This clonotype was counted a few times. This chain connects TRBV6-2 or TRBV6-3 to TRBJ1-5; D possibly corresponds to TRBD1 (6 bases). The CDR3 runs to 14 residues. V gave up 8 bases and J gave up 5 bases, with 16 bases separating them. Germline V CDR1 and CDR2: MNHEY, SVGEGT. In DNA, the CDR3 is TGTGCCAGCGACGGACAGAGGATCTATCAGCCCCAGCATTTT. Protein: CASDGQRIYQPQHF.

This clonotype was seen a handful of times. J is TRBJ1-2 and V is TRBV6-5; no reliable D call. CDR1 and CDR2 from the germline V gene are MNHEY and SVGAGI. The CDR3 covers 13 residues. Trimming left V 2 bases short and J 5 bases short, with 9 bases between. The CDR3 DNA sequence: TGTGCCAGCAGTTACGAACGAGGATATGGCTACACCTTC. It encodes CASSYERGYGYTF.

This chain connects TRBV12-3 or TRBV12-4 to TRBJ2-5; 8 bases are shared with TRBD2. With 9 bases clipped from V and 11 bases from J, the junction kept 14 bases outside the gene matches. CDR3 length: 13 amino acids. The CDR3 region is CASEGAGVSLQYF. The CDR3 DNA reads as TGTGCCAGTGAGGGAGCGGGGGTTTCTTTACAGTACTTC.

This clonotype was detected only a few times. The V and J genes are TRBV6-2 or TRBV6-3 and TRBJ2-3; possibly TRBD1 for D (5 bases). This CDR3 spans 12 amino acids. Between the trimmed V and J ends, which lost 5 bases and 4 bases, there was a span of 7 bases. Germline V gene lookup returns CDR1 MNHEY and CDR2 SVGEGT. CDR3 nucleotide sequence: TGTGCCAGCAGTCCAGGGTCAGATACGCAGTATTTT. As protein: CASSPGSDTQYF.

The V call is TRBV5-1, the J call TRBJ1-1; D ambiguous. Germline lookup yields CDR1 SGHRS and CDR2 YFSETQ. The CDR3 is made up of 14 amino acids. V dropped 4 bases and J dropped 1 base, with 11 bases sitting between them. In DNA, the CDR3 is TGCGCCAGCAGCCTAAATTGGGGGAACACTGAAGCTTTCTTT. Residues: CASSLNWGNTEAFF.

The chain combines TRBV7-9 with TRBJ1-1; unclear D gene. Deletions cut 2 bases from V and 1 base from J, with 5 bases between. The CDR3 is 13 amino acids. Germline V CDR1 and CDR2: SEHNR, FQNEAQ (reference sequence). The CDR3 nucleotides read TGTGCCAGCAGCTTATCAGGGAACACTGAAGCTTTCTTT. It translates to CASSLSGNTEAFF.

This clonotype was detected a few times. The rearrangement joins TRBV7-2 to TRBJ1-4; TRBD1 might be the D (5 bases). The CDR3 covers 14 residues. Looked up from germline, CDR1 is SGHTA and CDR2 is FQGNSA. V dropped 5 bases and J dropped 8 bases, with 15 bases sitting between them. CDR3 sequence reads: CASSRILGGEKLFF. CDR3 nucleotide sequence: TGTGCCAGCAGCCGTATACTCGGGGGGGAAAAACTGTTTTTT.

This chain uses TRBV6-4 with TRBJ1-1, with 8 bases identical to TRBD1. The ends lost 0 bases at V and 11 bases at J; junction bases unmatched: 2. This CDR3 spans 12 amino acids. CDR1 and CDR2 (germline): MRHNA, SNTAGT. In DNA, the CDR3 is TGTGCCAGCAGTGACTCGAGACAGGGGGCTTTCTTT. Its protein product is CASSDSRQGAFF.

This clonotype was seen a few times. This rearrangement joins TRBV5-1 to TRBJ1-5, with D hard to call. V was clipped by 1 base and J by 6 bases, with 8 bases between them. The CDR3 length is 13 residues. CDR1 SGHRS and CDR2 YFSETQ come from the germline V gene. Written as DNA, the CDR3 is TGCGCCAGCAGCTTGTCAGGTAGTCAGCCCCAGCATTTT. Translating gives CASSLSGSQPQHF.